This T cell receptor (beta chain) was obtained from a study of CD8+CD57+ T cells in acquired aplastic anemia. For CDR3 and TCR beta VDJ profiling, genomic DNA was the template used. One entry per CDR3 protein results from TCRdb running MiXCR on the reads. The sample consists of hundreds of thousands of distinct CDR3 sequences, approximately 57% of them appearing once. This clonotype was counted a single time. Sequenced material: sorted CD4+, CD8+, or CD8+CD57+ T cells (not recorded which) from PBMCs. The sequence came from a human donor with severe aplastic anemia or a healthy control (not recorded which).

In nucleotides, the CDR3 is TGCGCCAGCAAACAGGGCGCCTATGGCTACACCTTC. This translates into CASKQGAYGYTF. The V call is TRBV10-2, the J call TRBJ1-2; the D gene is possibly TRBD1 (6 bases). The germline gives CDR1 WSHSY, CDR2 SAAADI. The V and J ends lost 7 bases and 4 bases respectively, with 10 bases between them. This CDR3 has 12 residues.